This T cell receptor beta chain came from a study of graft-versus-host responses after intestinal transplantation. Sequenced by immunoSEQ multiplex PCR; TCRdb stores in-frame clones only, minus some. The repertoire has some 10,000 clones, 90% to 95% of them found once; the top ten carry around 16%. Germline-derived CDR1 and CDR2 are GTSNPN and SVGIG (reference sequence). This CDR3 has 12 residues. Trimming removed 4 bases at V and 7 bases at J, with 11 bases between. V and J are TRBV30 and TRBJ2-1, with unresolved D. This sample comprised bone marrow, obtained more than 500 days after intestinal transplantation. This sequence originates from a human patient who received an intestinal transplant, so some T cells may come from the graft donor. This chain's CDR3 is CAWNRRGNEQFF. The CDR3 DNA follows: TGTGCCTGGAACCGTAGAGGTAATGAGCAGTTCTTC.